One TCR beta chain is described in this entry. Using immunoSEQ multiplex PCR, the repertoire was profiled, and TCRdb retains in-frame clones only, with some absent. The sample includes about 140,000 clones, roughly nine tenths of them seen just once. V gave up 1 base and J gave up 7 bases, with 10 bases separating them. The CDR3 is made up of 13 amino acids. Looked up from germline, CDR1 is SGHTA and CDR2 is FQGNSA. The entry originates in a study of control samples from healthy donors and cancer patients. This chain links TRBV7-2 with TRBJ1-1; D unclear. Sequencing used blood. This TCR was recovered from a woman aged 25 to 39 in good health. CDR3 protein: CASSLVFGREAFF. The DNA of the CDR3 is TGTGCCAGCAGCTTAGTCTTTGGCCGTGAAGCTTTCTTT.